A selection of T cell receptor beta chains follows, all from one sample in a study of cytomegalovirus exposure and HLA in healthy donors. Method: immunoSEQ multiplex PCR; TCRdb's copy keeps in-frame clones and lacks some. This sample has tens of thousands of clones, with about 85% found just once. Sequenced material: PBMCs. These receptors were taken from a girl aged 2-10 years in good health and CMV-seropositive. CDR3s include the opening cysteine and the closing phenylalanine or tryptophan. The order of the fields is J gene, clone size, V gene, D gene, CDR3 DNA, CDR3 protein. The D gene is left open where the match is weak. Where a row states a size, it is once, few, many or the class of an expanded clone; other rows omit it.

>TRBJ1-2|-|TRBV15|-
TGTGCCACCAGCAGAGGCCTTTACGGGGGGGGTGATGGCTACACCTTC
CATSRGLYGGGDGYTF
>TRBJ2-1|-|TRBV4-1|-
TGCGCCAGCAGCCAAGTCGCAGGGTCTCCGGGTAAGAATAATGAGCAGTTCTTC
CASSQVAGSPGKNNEQFF
>TRBJ1-1|-|TRBV2|-
TGTGCCAGCGCCATACAGGGTACCGGTGAAGCTTTCTTT
CASAIQGTGEAFF
>TRBJ2-1|-|TRBV12-5|TRBD2
TGTGCTAGTGGTACTAGCGGGAGGGGCAATGAGCAGTTCTTC
CASGTSGRGNEQFF
>TRBJ1-5|few|TRBV6-5|-
TGTGCCAGCAGAAGACAGGGCAATCAGCCCCAGCATTTT
CASRRQGNQPQHF
>TRBJ2-3|-|TRBV4-2|TRBD2
TGTGCCAGCAGCCTCGGGACTAGCGGGATCCCAGATACGCAGTATTTT
CASSLGTSGIPDTQYF
>TRBJ2-7|-|TRBV2|TRBD2
TGTGCCAGCAGTGACGGGGGGTTGAGGAGCTCCTACGAGCAGTACTTC
CASSDGGLRSSYEQYF
>TRBJ1-3|-|TRBV9|-
TGTGCCAGCAGCGCACGCGACAGCAGAAACACCATATATTTT
CASSARDSRNTIYF
>TRBJ2-7|-|TRBV30|-
TGTGCCTGGAGTGTAAGATTTACAGGGCGAGGCCCCTACGAGCAGTACTTC
CAWSVRFTGRGPYEQYF
>TRBJ1-2|-|TRBV27|-
TGTGCCAGCAGTTTGGTCGGGGGATACGTAGCTAACTATGGCTACACCTTC
CASSLVGGYVANYGYTF
>TRBJ2-7|-|TRBV28|TRBD2
TGTGCCAGCAGTACTAGCGATTACGAGCAGTACTTC
CASSTSDYEQYF
>TRBJ1-1|once|TRBV5-1|TRBD1
TGCGCCAGCAGCTCGGACAGGTCGAACACTGAAGCTTTCTTT
CASSSDRSNTEAFF
>TRBJ1-5|-|TRBV7-2|TRBD1
TGTGCCAGCAGCTTAGAGGGGGCACAGCCCCAGCATTTT
CASSLEGAQPQHF
>TRBJ1-3|-|TRBV6-5|TRBD1
TGTGCCAGCAGTTTGCAGGGGGCGGCTGGAAACACCATATATTTT
CASSLQGAAGNTIYF
>TRBJ2-3|-|TRBV5-1|TRBD2
TGCGCCAGCAGCTTGAGGGCGGGAGGGCCCACAGATACGCAGTATTTT
CASSLRAGGPTDTQYF
>TRBJ2-7|few|TRBV28|-
TGTGCCACCAGGGGCGGAGGGCTCTCCTACGAGCAGTACTTC
CATRGGGLSYEQYF
>TRBJ1-2|-|TRBV28|-
TGTGCCAGCAGTTGGTCGACAGCCCGAGCTAACTATGGCTACACCTTC
CASSWSTARANYGYTF
>TRBJ1-4|-|TRBV19|TRBD1
TGTGCCAGTAGTATATTGAACAGGGGGCCGGGGTCAACTAATGAAAAACTGTTTTTT
CASSILNRGPGSTNEKLFF
>TRBJ1-1|-|TRBV27|-
TGTGCCAGCAGTTTAAAGGCAGGGGAGAACACTGAAGCTTTCTTT
CASSLKAGENTEAFF
>TRBJ1-4|once|TRBV6-1|TRBD1
TGTGCCAGCAGTCGACAGGGCCAAGGGTGGGAAAAACTGTTTTTT
CASSRQGQGWEKLFF
>TRBJ1-3|once|TRBV6-5|-
TGTGCCAGCAGTTATACATTAGCCTCTGGAAACACCATATATTTT
CASSYTLASGNTIYF
>TRBJ2-7|-|TRBV27|TRBD1
TGTGCCAGCAGTCCTTGGACAGGGAAATCCCACGAGCAGTACTTC
CASSPWTGKSHEQYF
>TRBJ2-7|-|TRBV7-8|-
TGTGCCAGCACCCCGAATCAGCTCCCTTTAGCGGAGCAGTACTTC
CASTPNQLPLAEQYF
>TRBJ2-1|-|TRBV21-1|-
TGTGCCAGCAGCACGCGGACAATCTACAATGAGCAGTTCTTC
CASSTRTIYNEQFF
>TRBJ1-1|-|TRBV5-6|-
TGTGCCAGCAGCTTGGGCTGGGACATGAACACTGAAGCTTTCTTT
CASSLGWDMNTEAFF
>TRBJ1-1|-|TRBV9|TRBD1
TGTGCCAGCAGCGAATCGACAGGGGCAGACACTGAAGCTTTCTTT
CASSESTGADTEAFF
>TRBJ2-7|-|TRBV6-5|TRBD1
TGTGCCAGCAGGACTCTGACAGGGGGTGAGTACGAGCAGTACTTC
CASRTLTGGEYEQYF
>TRBJ1-2|-|TRBV4-1|-
TGCGCCAGCAGCCAACACCGGGACACCAGGAACCAATATGGCTACACCTTC
CASSQHRDTRNQYGYTF
>TRBJ2-1|-|TRBV9|-
TGTGCCAGCAGCGTAGAGCAAGATAATGAGCAGTTCTTC
CASSVEQDNEQFF
>TRBJ2-3|-|TRBV5-1|-
TGCGCCAGCAGCTTGGCCCTGGATACGCAGTATTTT
CASSLALDTQYF
>TRBJ1-2|-|TRBV27|TRBD1
TGTGCCAGCAGTTTTTCGGACAGGAGGCTCTCGGGGGGCTACACCTTC
CASSFSDRRLSGGYTF
>TRBJ1-2|once|TRBV29-1|-
TGCAGCGTTGAAAGAGACTATGGCTACACCTTC
CSVERDYGYTF
>TRBJ1-2|-|TRBV6-5|TRBD1
TGTGCCAGCAGGGGGGACAGCCTCCCTGGCTACACCTTC
CASRGDSLPGYTF
>TRBJ2-6|-|TRBV4-3|-
TGCGCCAGCAGCCAGGGGGGTTCGGCTGGGGCCAACGTCCTGACTTTC
CASSQGGSAGANVLTF
>TRBJ1-5|-|TRBV6-5|TRBD1
TGTGCCAGCCAGGGGGCGTACAATCAGCCCCAGCATTTT
CASQGAYNQPQHF
>TRBJ2-7|-|TRBV28|-
TGTGCCAGCGACAGGGTAGCGGGGGAGCAGTACTTC
CASDRVAGEQYF
>TRBJ2-7|few|TRBV4-3|-
TGCGCCAGCAGCCATCATTCGAGCGGTAGCTCCTACGAGCAGTACTTC
CASSHHSSGSSYEQYF
>TRBJ2-7|-|TRBV18|-
TGTGCCAGCTCACCATTCTTCGGACAAGAATACGAGCAGTACTTC
CASSPFFGQEYEQYF
>TRBJ1-5|-|TRBV28|-
TGTGCCAGCAGTTATCGGGGGAGAGGCAATCAGCCCCAGCATTTT
CASSYRGRGNQPQHF
>TRBJ1-1|-|TRBV7-9|-
TGTGCCAGCACCCCGAGGGACACTGAAGCTTTCTTT
CASTPRDTEAFF
>TRBJ2-1|-|TRBV5-4|-
TGTGCCAGCAGCTTGGCCGGGGAAAAGTTCTTC
CASSLAGEKFF
>TRBJ2-3|-|TRBV25-1|-
TGTGCCAGCAGTGAATCCTGGGGGGGGCCGGGAGATACGCAGTATTTT
CASSESWGGPGDTQYF
>TRBJ2-2|once|TRBV10-1|TRBD2
TGCGCCAGCAGTGGGGGACTAGCGGGAGCCGGGGAGCTGTTTTTT
CASSGGLAGAGELFF
>TRBJ1-2|few|TRBV6-1|-
TGTGCCAGCAGTGACAACAGGGTCTATGGCTACACCTTC
CASSDNRVYGYTF
>TRBJ2-5|-|TRBV28|TRBD2
TGTGCCAGCAGTTTAGGGGGGGACCACCAAGAGACCCAGTACTTC
CASSLGGDHQETQYF
>TRBJ1-2|-|TRBV20-1|-
TGCAGTGCTAGGGGGAGGGATGGCTACACCTTC
CSARGRDGYTF
>TRBJ1-1|-|TRBV18|-
TGTGCCAGCTCACCGCGCAGGGTTACCGCGAGCACTGAAGCTTTCTTT
CASSPRRVTASTEAFF
>TRBJ2-5|few|TRBV29-1|-
TGCAGCGTTCCCAAGCTTCTAGCGCTTGAGACCCAGTACTTC
CSVPKLLALETQYF
>TRBJ1-1|-|TRBV28|TRBD1
TGTGCCAGCAAACTTGAGGGGGCGGGTACTGAAGCTTTCTTT
CASKLEGAGTEAFF
>TRBJ1-1|-|TRBV2|-
TGTGCCAGCAGTGTTACAGGGAGCACTGAAGCTTTCTTT
CASSVTGSTEAFF
>TRBJ2-7|-|TRBV30|TRBD1
TGTGCCTGCGCCGGGACAGGTTCGTACGAGCAGTACTTC
CACAGTGSYEQYF
>TRBJ2-1|-|TRBV2|-
TGTGCCAGCAGTGAATGGAGGGAGCAGTTCTTC
CASSEWREQFF